The clone carrying this T cell receptor beta chain showed up just a few times. Germline CDR1 reads DFQATT; CDR2 reads SNEGSKA (reference sequence). V shed 6 bases and J 4 bases; nucleotides not matched to a gene: 13. The CDR3 is 15 amino acids. This sample is drawn from a study of T-cell reconstitution after alpha-beta-depleted transplantation in children. Construction of the TCRbeta library involved unique molecular identifiers. TCRdb re-called the PCR reads with MiXCR, one entry per CDR3 protein. The sample contains 420,000 or so distinct CDR3 sequences, roughly a tenth of which appear only once. The sequence derives from a human donor who donated a stem cell graft to a child with acute myeloid leukemia. The genes are TRBV20-1 and TRBJ2-7, with 9 bases aligning to TRBD1. The sample consisted of PBMCs from the stem cell graft donor, taken from the stem cell graft. CDR3 region: CSAASPGQGIYEQYF. In DNA form, the CDR3 reads TGCAGTGCCGCCTCTCCGGGACAGGGCATTTACGAGCAGTACTTC.